This TCR beta chain was sequenced in a study of T cell responses to AZD1222 COVID-19 vaccine. Study-wide points: The peak T cell response came first, and repertoires were sampled only after it. Possibly, clonal diversity was underestimated; donors were largely white British and included more females. Only a handful of individuals given AZD1222 were seropositive at baseline. After two AZD1222 doses, spike-specific TCR breadth and depth rose versus day 0.

This clone has only one observation. What it binds is unknown. There are 14 residues in the CDR3. With V trimmed by 2 bases and J by 10 bases, 4 bases remained unmatched. Germline V gives CDR1 ENHRY, CDR2 SYGVKD. Data came from immunoSEQ multiplex PCR; TCRdb stores just in-frame clones and leaves some out. This sample has about 120,000 clones, with about nine tenths found just once. The source of this sequence is an adult in good health. The V gene is TRBV10-3, the J gene TRBJ1-6, with 8 bases identical to TRBD1. Sequenced here: peripheral blood, sampled on day 0 of AZD1222 vaccination. The CDR3 reads CAISEETGVSPLHF. CDR3 coding DNA: TGTGCCATCAGTGAGGAGACAGGGGTATCACCCCTCCACTTT.